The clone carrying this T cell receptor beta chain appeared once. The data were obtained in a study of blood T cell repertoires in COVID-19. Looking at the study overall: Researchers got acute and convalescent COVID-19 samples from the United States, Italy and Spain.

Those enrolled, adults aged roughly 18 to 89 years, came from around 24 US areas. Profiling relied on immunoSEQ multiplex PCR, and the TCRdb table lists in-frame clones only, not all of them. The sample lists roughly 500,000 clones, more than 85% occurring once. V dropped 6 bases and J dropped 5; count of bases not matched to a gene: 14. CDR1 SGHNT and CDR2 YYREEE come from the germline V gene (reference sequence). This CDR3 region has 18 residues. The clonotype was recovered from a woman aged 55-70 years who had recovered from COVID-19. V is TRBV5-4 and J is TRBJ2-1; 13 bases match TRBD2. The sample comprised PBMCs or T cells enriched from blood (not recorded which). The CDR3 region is CASNPITRGTSGNNEQFF. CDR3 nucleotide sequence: TGTGCCAGCAACCCGATAACACGTGGGACTAGCGGGAACAATGAGCAGTTCTTC.